The 27 T cell receptor beta chains presented below share a single source sample, sequenced in a study of OX40 agonist ivuxolimab in advanced cancers. Profiling relied on immunoSEQ multiplex PCR, and the TCRdb table lists in-frame clones only, not all of them. This sample has tens of thousands of clones, with approximately 94% found just once. The source material was CD4+ or CD8+ T cells sorted from blood, sampled in a trial of the OX40 agonist ivuxolimab. The receptor set was obtained from an adult with an advanced solid tumor such as melanoma, head and neck, liver or kidney cancer.

The chain has TRBV21-1 and TRBJ2-2. TRBV21-1 is noted as a pseudogene. The CDR3 has 18 amino acids. CDR3 in DNA: TGTGCCAGCAGCAAAGATAGGACGTTTCGTATCAGGACCGGGGAGCTGTTTTTT. The encoded protein is CASSKDRTFRIRTGELFF.

As DNA, the CDR3 is TGTGCCAGCACCCTTTCCAAGGGACAAAATGCCGACAATGAGCAGTTCTTC. Protein: CASTLSKGQNADNEQFF. The rearrangement joins TRBV7-8 to TRBJ2-1; D may be TRBD1 (6 bases). The CDR3 spans 17 residues. Germline V CDR1 and CDR2: SGHVS, FQNEAQ. Trimming cost V 7 bases and J 5 bases, with 24 bases left between them.

This chain connects TRBV11-2 to TRBJ1-2, with D hard to call. The CDR3 runs to 12 residues. CDR1 and CDR2 from the germline V gene are SGHAT and FQNNGV. With 4 bases removed from V and 3 bases from J, the gap between germline ends came to 6 bases. In DNA, the CDR3 is TGTGCCAGCAGCTATGGGTACTATGGCTACACCTTC. Protein product: CASSYGYYGYTF.

As DNA, the CDR3 is TGTGCCAGCAGTACCATGGGGTTCGATGAGCAGTTCTTC. This encodes CASSTMGFDEQFF. The chain has TRBV28 and TRBJ2-1; D remains unclear. V was trimmed by 5 bases and J by 8 bases, leaving 13 bases between them. CDR3 size: 13 residues. CDR1 is MDHEN and CDR2 is SYDVKM in the germline V gene.

The chain couples TRBV7-9 to TRBJ1-2; TRBD1 agrees at 7 bases. This CDR3 spans 14 amino acids. Germline CDR1 SEHNR, CDR2 FQNEAQ (reference sequence). J lost 6 bases, V lost 4 bases, and 8 bases had no gene match. CDR3 sequence reads: CASSSSGQADGYTF. The CDR3 nucleotides are TGTGCCAGCAGCTCATCTGGACAGGCTGATGGCTACACCTTC.

This clone appeared a few times. The chain couples TRBV19 to TRBJ1-1, with D unclear. The length of the CDR3 is 12 residues. The V gene lost 10 bases and the J gene lost 5 bases, with 14 bases spanning the gap. CDR1 and CDR2 from the germline V gene are LNHDA and SQIVND (reference sequence). CDR3 DNA sequence: TGTGCCACCCAAGACCGAGGGACTGAAGCTTTCTTT. This translates into CATQDRGTEAFF.

The gene calls are TRBV5-1 and TRBJ2-3, with TRBD2 as a possible D gene (5 bases). The germline CDR1 and CDR2 sequences are SGHRS and YFSETQ. Trimming cost V 4 bases and J 6 bases, with 15 bases left between them. The CDR3 runs 14 residues. CDR3 region: CASSADSGGDTQYF. In DNA, the CDR3 is TGCGCCAGCAGCGCGGACTCAGGTGGGGATACGCAGTATTTT.

The chain recombines TRBV7-8 with TRBJ2-7, with D possibly being TRBD1 (6 bases). This CDR3 region has 13 residues. The ends were cut back, 2 bases at V and 7 bases at J, with 12 bases in the middle. The germline V gene encodes CDR1 SGHVS and CDR2 FQNEAQ. The CDR3 here is CASSLWGPEEQYF. CDR3 sequence (DNA): TGTGCCAGCAGCTTATGGGGGCCGGAGGAGCAGTACTTC.

The chain recombines TRBV13 with TRBJ2-1; D tentatively reads TRBD1 or TRBD2 (5 bases each). CDR3 size: 13 residues. Germline V gene sequence: CDR1 PRHDT, CDR2 FYEKMQ (reference sequence). Trimming cost V 2 bases and J 12 bases, with 14 bases left between them. DNA of the CDR3: TGTGCCAGCAGCTTATATAAGACTGGGGGGCAGTTCTTC. Translating gives CASSLYKTGGQFF.

The chain combines TRBV5-1 with TRBJ1-1, with D unclear. The CDR3 runs to 13 residues. V lost 1 base and J lost 5, with 9 bases in between. Germline CDR1 is SGHRS and CDR2 is YFSETQ. This CDR3 is CASSLTWGTEAFF. As DNA, the CDR3 is TGCGCCAGCAGCTTGACTTGGGGAACTGAAGCTTTCTTT. Using reference TRBV5-1 and TRBJ1-1 for the parts outside the CDR3, the full variable domain is KAGVTQTPRYLIKTRGQQVTLSCSPISGHRSVSWYQQTPGQGLQFLFEYFSETQRNKGNFPGRFSGRQFSNSRSEMNVSTLELGDSALYLCASSLTWGTEAFFGQGTRLTVV.

The chain employs TRBV2 and TRBJ1-2, with D possibly TRBD1 on 6 matching bases. Trimming took off 9 bases at V and 1 base at J, with 12 bases between the two ends. The CDR3 sequence is 13 residues long. Germline V gene sequence: CDR1 SNHLY, CDR2 FYNNEI. In nucleotides, the CDR3 is TGTGCCAGAGGCGGACAGATTAACTATGGCTACACCTTC. Translation: CARGGQINYGYTF.

The genes are TRBV11-2 and TRBJ2-4; D might be TRBD2 (6 bases). V gave up 5 bases and J gave up 1 base, with 15 bases separating them. Germline CDR1 reads SGHAT; CDR2 reads FQNNGV. The CDR3 totals 16 residues. DNA for the CDR3: TGTGCCAGCAGCCCAGGAGGGTGGGTCGCCAAAAACATTCAGTACTTC. This translates into CASSPGGWVAKNIQYF.

The V gene is TRBV6-5, the J gene TRBJ2-7, with D hard to call. Trimming cost V 5 bases and J 5 bases, with 7 bases left between them. CDR1 and CDR2 (germline): MNHEY, SVGAGI. CDR3 length equals 11 residues. CDR3 sequence reads: CASSVQNEQYF. The CDR3 coding sequence is TGTGCCAGCAGTGTACAGAACGAGCAGTACTTC.

This rearrangement joins TRBV7-6 to TRBJ1-4; D possibly corresponds to TRBD1 (5 bases). The germline V gene has CDR1 SGHVS and CDR2 FNYEAQ. The CDR3 contains 14 residues. Trimming pared 2 bases from V and 8 bases from J, leaving 12 bases between. DNA of the CDR3: TGTGCCAGCAGCTTATTCACCGGGGACGAAAAACTGTTTTTT. It yields the protein CASSLFTGDEKLFF.

This chain connects TRBV11-2 to TRBJ1-2; D call uncertain. V was shortened by 3 bases and J by 7 bases, with 9 bases between the two germline ends. Germline V CDR1 and CDR2: SGHAT, FQNNGV. The CDR3 runs 12 residues. CDR3 protein: CASSFDDAGYTF. As DNA, the CDR3 is TGTGCCAGCAGCTTCGACGACGCTGGCTACACCTTC.

J is TRBJ1-1 and V is TRBV2, with TRBD1 matching over 8 bases. Germline CDR1 and CDR2: SNHLY and FYNNEI. CDR3 length: 17 residues. V was pared by 2 bases and J by 0 bases, with 8 bases of the junction left unmatched. The CDR3 region has the DNA TGTGCCAGCAGTGAACCTGCAGGGGGCTCATTGAACACTGAAGCTTTCTTT. It is translated as CASSEPAGGSLNTEAFF.

The chain couples TRBV4-3 to TRBJ1-1; D is perhaps TRBD1 (6 bases). Germline assignment: CDR1 LGHNA and CDR2 YSLEER. V was trimmed by 5 bases and J by 5 bases, leaving 12 bases between them. The CDR3 runs to 13 residues. For the CDR3, the DNA is TGCGCCAGCAGCTTGGGGGCCGAAACTGAAGCTTTCTTT. This codes for CASSLGAETEAFF.

To note about this clone: The DNA is left out, because the CDR3 cannot be placed on it with certainty; the CDR3 is given as TCRdb lists it. The V call is TRBV21-1, the J call TRBJ2-6; TRBD1 reflects the table's D call only, with no check against the DNA. TRBV21-1 is reported as a pseudogene. The CDR3 contains 19 residues when both ends are counted. CDR3: CASSKRRGIVGSGANVLTF.

The rearrangement uses TRBV6-1 and TRBJ1-1; D remains unclear. The CDR3 is 12 residues long. Trimming removed 0 bases at V and 4 bases at J, with 3 bases between. CDR1 is MNHNS, CDR2 SASEGT, per germline. The CDR3 DNA follows: TGTGCCAGCAGTGAAGCGCTCACTGAAGCTTTCTTT. It translates to CASSEALTEAFF.

This sequence joins TRBV7-8 and TRBJ2-3; TRBD2 might be the D (6 bases). V lost 1 base and J lost 4, with 12 bases in between. This CDR3 is 15 amino acids long. Germline CDR1 reads SGHVS; CDR2 reads FQNEAQ. CDR3 loop: CASSLGGGNSDTQYF. CDR3 in DNA: TGTGCCAGCAGCTTAGGGGGCGGGAACTCAGATACGCAGTATTTT.

The chain employs TRBV4-1 and TRBJ2-2; tentative D call: TRBD2 (6 bases). V was trimmed by 0 bases and J by 3 bases, leaving 14 bases between them. This CDR3 is built from 17 residues. The germline V gene has CDR1 MGHRA and CDR2 YSYEKL. CDR3 amino acids: CASSQDGGIEHTGELFF. The CDR3 DNA reads TGCGCCAGCAGCCAAGATGGAGGGATAGAACACACCGGGGAGCTGTTTTTT.

The chain couples TRBV5-4 to TRBJ2-7; 12 bases are shared with TRBD2. This CDR3 is 17 amino acids long. Germline V gene lookup returns CDR1 SGHNT and CDR2 YYREEE (reference sequence). The V and J ends lost 4 bases and 7 bases, in that order; junction bases with no gene match: 15. DNA for the CDR3: TGTGCCAGCAGCCCTTACCCGGAGACTAGCGGGAGTGGTGAGCAGTACTTC. Its translation: CASSPYPETSGSGEQYF.

In its sample, this clone was seen once. The gene calls are TRBV27 and TRBJ2-1, with 9 bases aligning to TRBD2. The germline CDR1 and CDR2 sequences are MNHEY and SMNVEV (reference sequence). The CDR3 runs 13 residues. V lost 5 bases to trimming and J lost 9 bases; unmatched junction nucleotides: 5. The CDR3, as DNA: TGTGCCAGCAGTCAGGGACTAGCAGGTGAGCAGTTCTTC. This translates into CASSQGLAGEQFF.

The chain combines TRBV28 with TRBJ2-3; D uncertain. CDR1 is MDHEN and CDR2 is SYDVKM in the germline V gene. Deletions cut 1 base from V and 7 bases from J, with 15 bases between. The CDR3 has 15 amino acids. This CDR3 reads CASSLSHQAVNTQYF. The CDR3 DNA reads TGTGCCAGCAGTTTATCGCACCAGGCGGTAAATACGCAGTATTTT.

This CDR3 is CASSKAGGEGGEQYF. The CDR3 region has the DNA TGTGCCAGCAGCAAGGCCGGGGGGGAGGGGGGCGAGCAGTACTTC. The chain has TRBV7-8 and TRBJ2-7, with 8 bases matching TRBD2. This CDR3 comprises 15 residues. The V and J ends lost 5 bases and 6 bases, in that order; junction bases with no gene match: 12. Germline CDR1 is SGHVS and CDR2 is FQNEAQ.

The chain is built from TRBV4-3 and TRBJ2-7; the D gene is possibly TRBD2 (6 bases). The germline CDR1 and CDR2 sequences are LGHNA and YSLEER. Trimming left V 3 bases short and J 3 bases short, with 9 bases between. This CDR3 has 13 residues. DNA for the CDR3: TGCGCCAGCAGCCATGGGGGACTCTACGAGCAGTACTTC. It translates to CASSHGGLYEQYF.

V gene TRBV6-5 combines with J gene TRBJ2-4; 8 bases map to TRBD2. Germline V CDR1 and CDR2: MNHEY, SVGAGI. The V gene end was trimmed by 5 bases and the J gene end by 8 bases; junction bases not matched to a gene: 8. The CDR3 runs 14 residues. CDR3 nucleotide sequence: TGTGCCAGCAGTCCCGGGGGGGCGATGGACATTCAGTACTTC. This translates into CASSPGGAMDIQYF.